Following are 27 T cell receptor beta chains from one sample sequenced in a study of cytomegalovirus exposure and HLA in healthy donors. The PCR was carried out with 60 Vbeta primers and 13 Jbeta primers. The protocol was immunoSEQ multiplex PCR, while the TCRdb copy is restricted to in-frame clones and leaves out a portion. Of about 120,000 clones listed, approximately 70% are singletons. Sequenced: PBMCs. These receptor sequences come from a woman between 25 and 40 years old in good health and CMV-seronegative.

This clone was recorded a few times. V is TRBV7-9 and J is TRBJ1-3; D ambiguous. The germline V and J ends were trimmed by 4 bases and 4 bases, with 11 bases remaining between them. Germline V gene sequence: CDR1 SEHNR, CDR2 FQNEAQ (reference sequence). There are 14 residues in the CDR3. CDR3 residues: CASSSRVRGNTIYF. The CDR3 coding sequence is TGTGCCAGCAGCTCTCGGGTTCGAGGAAACACCATATATTTT.

The CDR3 is CASSERRGLGNHNEQFF. The CDR3 bases are TGTGCCAGCAGCGAACGAAGGGGACTCGGGAATCACAATGAGCAGTTCTTC. The chain uses TRBV7-9 and TRBJ2-1; D may be TRBD2 (6 bases). The V end lost 5 bases, the J end lost 5 bases, and 22 bases lay between the germline ends. The germline V gene encodes CDR1 SEHNR and CDR2 FQNEAQ (reference sequence). This CDR3 has 17 residues.

The gene calls are TRBV30 and TRBJ2-1; 7 bases fit TRBD1. Trimming at V came to 8 bases and at J to 4 bases, leaving 8 bases not matched to a gene. The CDR3 runs 13 residues. CDR1 is GTSNPN and CDR2 is SVGIG in the germline V gene (reference sequence). CDR3 in DNA: TGTGCCACCACAGGGGTGGGTTACAATGAGCAGTTCTTC. Translated: CATTGVGYNEQFF.

The sample holds one count of this clone. V usage is TRBV5-6 and J usage is TRBJ1-1; D call uncertain. The V gene lost 0 bases and the J gene lost 11 bases, with 11 bases spanning the gap. The CDR3 has 12 amino acids. The germline gives CDR1 SGHDT, CDR2 YYEEEE. In DNA form, the CDR3 reads TGTGCCAGCAGCTTGGAACGAAGGCGGGCTTTCTTT. This sequence encodes CASSLERRRAFF.

The rearrangement joins TRBV5-4 to TRBJ2-1; TRBD2 matches at 10 bases. Germline CDR1 and CDR2: SGHNT and YYREEE (reference sequence). The J segment lost 4 bases and the V segment lost 3 bases, leaving 10 bases of the junction unmatched. CDR3 length: 17 amino acids. As DNA, the CDR3 is TGTGCCAGCAGCTCCGGCCGCGGGACTAGCGCTTACAATGAGCAGTTCTTC. It yields the protein CASSSGRGTSAYNEQFF.

V usage is TRBV5-1 and J usage is TRBJ1-5, with D tentatively TRBD1 (6 bases). With 1 base removed from V and 5 bases from J, the gap between germline ends came to 13 bases. Germline V gene data show CDR1 as SGHRS and CDR2 as YFSETQ. The CDR3 runs 15 residues. CDR3 nucleotides: TGCGCCAGCAGCTTGTCAGGGGTAGGGGATCAGCCCCAGCATTTT. Translation: CASSLSGVGDQPQHF.

This clone has only one observation. The gene calls are TRBV5-1 and TRBJ1-2; a weak D match, TRBD1 (6 bases). Between the trimmed V and J ends, which lost 1 base and 0 bases, there was a span of 13 bases. The germline gives CDR1 SGHRS, CDR2 YFSETQ. CDR3 length equals 16 residues. The CDR3 DNA is TGCGCCAGCAGCTTGCTCGGGGGGCTGTCTAACTATGGCTACACCTTC. Translated: CASSLLGGLSNYGYTF.

The chain carries TRBV4-3 and TRBJ2-7; 9 positions agree with TRBD2. The CDR3 length is 16 residues. Unmatched junction bases numbered 10, after V lost 0 bases and J lost 7 bases. Germline loops: CDR1 LGHNA, CDR2 YSLEER. The CDR3 protein is CASSQEDIAGEREQYF. CDR3 sequence (DNA): TGCGCCAGCAGCCAAGAGGATATAGCGGGGGAACGGGAGCAGTACTTC.

This clone was detected a few times. V is TRBV7-3 and J is TRBJ1-6, with 9 bases identical to TRBD1. V dropped 1 base and J dropped 14; count of bases not matched to a gene: 9. Germline CDR1 and CDR2: SGHTA and FQGTGA. The length of the CDR3 is 15 residues. The CDR3 protein is CASSLSGTGKGTLHF. The DNA of the CDR3 is TGTGCCAGCAGCTTAAGTGGGACAGGGAAAGGAACCCTCCACTTT.

V and J are TRBV5-6 and TRBJ1-2, with D possibly TRBD1 on 5 matching bases. In germline, CDR1 is SGHDT, CDR2 YYEEEE. Trimming removed 5 bases from V and 4 bases from J, with 9 bases in between. The CDR3 has 12 amino acids. CDR3 sequence reads: CASRGLAYGYTF. The CDR3 coding sequence is TGTGCCAGCAGGGGGCTTGCCTATGGCTACACCTTC.

This chain connects TRBV2 to TRBJ1-3, with a weak D call TRBD1 (5 bases). Germline V CDR1 and CDR2: SNHLY, FYNNEI. V was clipped by 10 bases and J by 0 bases, with 13 bases between them. This CDR3 is 14 amino acids long. Here the CDR3 reads CAILGGSSGNTIYF. The CDR3 DNA reads TGTGCCATCCTCGGGGGGAGCTCTGGAAACACCATATATTTT. Supplemented by reference TRBV2 and TRBJ1-3, the full variable domain reads EPEVTQTPSHQVTQMGQEVILRCVPISNHLYFYWYRQILGQKVEFLVSFYNNEISEKSEIFDDQFSVERPDGSNFTLKIRSTKLEDSAMYFCAILGGSSGNTIYFGEGSWLTVV.

In this sample, this clone turned up once. The CDR3 loop reads CASSLDRAIYEQYF. The CDR3 DNA sequence: TGCGCCAGCAGCTTGGACAGGGCAATCTACGAGCAGTACTTC. The V and J genes are TRBV5-1 and TRBJ2-7; perhaps TRBD1 as D (6 bases). V lost 0 bases and J lost 3, with 10 bases in between. Germline CDR1 reads SGHRS; CDR2 reads YFSETQ. There are 14 residues in the CDR3.

As concerns this clone: Mismatch with germline at one junction end may stem from a read error. The chain combines TRBV5-1 with TRBJ1-2; a weak D match, TRBD1 (6 bases). CDR3 length: 14 residues. Germline V lookup: CDR1 SGHRS, CDR2 YFSETQ. For the CDR3, the DNA is TGCGCCAGCAGCATTACAGGGAATAACGATGGCTACACCTTC. It yields the protein CASSITGNNDGYTF.

This clone was found a few times. CDR3 DNA sequence: TGTGCCAGCAGCGAAGCGGAGGGGATGACCTATAATTCACCCCTCCACTTT. Encoded protein: CASSEAEGMTYNSPLHF. V and J are TRBV9 and TRBJ1-6; possibly TRBD1 for D (5 bases). Trimming removed 3 bases at V and 2 bases at J, with 15 bases between. CDR3 length: 17 residues. Germline CDR1 is SGDLS and CDR2 is YYNGEE.

As for this clone: An end of the junction does not agree with germline; a read error may underlie this. This rearrangement joins TRBV7-8 to TRBJ2-1; 9 bases are a match to TRBD1. The CDR3 is made up of 15 amino acids. Germline CDR1 reads SGHVS; CDR2 reads FQNEAQ. The CDR3 here is CASSLARGYPGQGIF. For the CDR3, the DNA is TGTGCCAGCAGCTTAGCGCGAGGTTATCCGGGACAGGGAATCTTC.

This clone came up a few times. V usage is TRBV6-5 and J usage is TRBJ1-2; tentatively, D is TRBD1 (6 bases). Germline values: CDR1 MNHEY, CDR2 SVGAGI. The length of the CDR3 is 15 residues. V was cut by 4 bases and J by 4 bases, with 16 bases left in between. DNA for the CDR3: TGTGCCAGCAGTTCGCCTTGGGGGCTCCCCTATGGCTACACCTTC. It specifies CASSSPWGLPYGYTF.

CDR3 coding DNA: TGCAGCGTTCCTAGCGGCACAGATACGCAGTATTTT. Residues: CSVPSGTDTQYF. The chain carries TRBV29-1 and TRBJ2-3; a weak D match, TRBD2 (6 bases). This CDR3 is built from 12 residues. V dropped 5 bases and J dropped 1 base, with 7 bases sitting between them. Germline CDR1 reads SQVTM; CDR2 reads ANQGSEA.

J is TRBJ2-3 and V is TRBV9; TRBD2 matches at 12 bases. CDR3 length: 16 residues. Germline CDR1 is SGDLS and CDR2 is YYNGEE. V lost 0 bases to trimming and J lost 1 base; unmatched junction nucleotides: 0. The CDR3 DNA reads as TGTGCCAGCAGCGTAGGGACTAGCGGGGGCACAGATACGCAGTATTTT. Protein product: CASSVGTSGGTDTQYF.

This sequence joins TRBV7-9 and TRBJ1-2; D might be TRBD1 (6 bases). The germline V gene encodes CDR1 SEHNR and CDR2 FQNEAQ (reference sequence). The CDR3 extends over 13 amino acids. Trimming took 10 bases from V and 0 from J, leaving 12 bases between them. The CDR3 sequence: CAIRTAANYGYTF. The CDR3 coding sequence is TGTGCCATCCGGACAGCCGCTAACTATGGCTACACCTTC. Full variable domain (outside the CDR3, taken from reference TRBV7-9 and TRBJ1-2): DTGVSQNPRHKITKRGQNVTFRCDPISEHNRLYWYRQTLGQGPEFLTYFQNEAQLEKSRLLSDRFSAERPKGSFSTLEIQRTEQGDSAMYLCAIRTAANYGYTFGSGTRLTVV.

The J gene is TRBJ1-1, the V gene TRBV4-2; 8 positions match TRBD1. Trimming cost V 0 bases and J 4 bases; bases outside gene matches: 10. Germline CDR1 is LGHNA and CDR2 is YNFKEQ. CDR3 size: 17 residues. The CDR3 coding sequence is TGTGCCAGCAGCCAAGATGGGGGGGACAGGCGTCCCACTGAAGCTTTCTTT. Translation: CASSQDGGDRRPTEAFF.

The chain joins TRBV4-3 to TRBJ1-3; maybe TRBD1 (5 bases). The germline CDR1 and CDR2 sequences are LGHNA and YSLEER. The CDR3 runs to 13 residues. Trimming shortened V by 4 bases and J by 4 bases, and 8 bases separated the two germline ends. The CDR3 coding sequence is TGCGCCAGCAGCCCCAGACAGGGAAACACCATATATTTT. This gives the protein CASSPRQGNTIYF.

This chain links TRBV19 with TRBJ1-1; D is ambiguous. There are 13 residues in the CDR3. Trimming took 7 bases from V and 5 from J, leaving 14 bases between them. Germline V gene data show CDR1 as LNHDA and CDR2 as SQIVND (reference sequence). In DNA, the CDR3 is TGTGCCAGTAAAGGCCGGGGAGAAACTGAAGCTTTCTTT. Translation gives CASKGRGETEAFF.

The chain recombines TRBV9 with TRBJ1-5; 9 bases match TRBD1. The germline gives CDR1 SGDLS, CDR2 YYNGEE. Trimming removed 3 bases from V and 4 bases from J; junction bases left unmatched: 2. The CDR3 has 14 residues. The DNA for the CDR3 is TGTGCCAGCAGCGCCGGGACAGGGAATCAGCCCCAGCATTTT. As protein: CASSAGTGNQPQHF.

The chain carries TRBV30 and TRBJ2-2; D perhaps matches TRBD2 (5 bases). Germline-derived CDR1 and CDR2 are GTSNPN and SVGIG (reference sequence). Trimming removed 6 bases at V and 3 bases at J, with 23 bases between. The CDR3 has 17 amino acids. CDR3 coding DNA: TGTGCCTGTAGACTAAGTTTGTCGTCTAGCCACACCGGGGAGCTGTTTTTT. Amino acid sequence: CACRLSLSSSHTGELFF. The whole variable domain, filled in from reference TRBV30 and TRBJ2-2, reads SQTIHQWPATLVQPVGSPLSLECTVEGTSNPNLYWYRQAAGRGLQLLFYSVGIGQISSEVPQNLSASRPQDRQFILSSKKLLLSDSGFYLCACRLSLSSSHTGELFFGEGSRLTVL.

This clone was recorded once. The chain couples TRBV29-1 to TRBJ1-1, with a weak D call TRBD1 (5 bases). The germline gives CDR1 SQVTM, CDR2 ANQGSEA. V gave up 3 bases and J gave up 1 base, with 6 bases separating them. CDR3 length equals 12 residues. The CDR3 DNA sequence: TGCAGCGTTGAGGGGGGGAACACTGAAGCTTTCTTT. This translates into CSVEGGNTEAFF.

This clone was seen a handful of times. J is TRBJ2-1 and V is TRBV29-1; D may be TRBD2 (6 bases). Germline CDR1 reads SQVTM; CDR2 reads ANQGSEA. Trimming removed 0 bases from V and 0 bases from J, with 15 bases in between. CDR3 length: 17 residues. This CDR3 reads CSVEDLAVTNSYNEQFF. CDR3 nucleotides: TGCAGCGTTGAAGATTTAGCGGTTACGAACTCCTACAATGAGCAGTTCTTC.

J is TRBJ2-7 and V is TRBV2, with D possibly matching TRBD2 (6 bases). Germline V gene data show CDR1 as SNHLY and CDR2 as FYNNEI. The CDR3 is 14 amino acids. Deletions cut 4 bases from V and 1 base from J, with 11 bases between. The CDR3 DNA reads TGTGCCAGCAGTGTTGGGGGGAAATCCTACGAGCAGTACTTC. This encodes CASSVGGKSYEQYF.